Listed below are T cell receptor beta chains from one sample, sequenced in a study of shared clonotypes between healthy human individuals. The table came from immunoSEQ multiplex PCR; TCRdb's copy has only in-frame clones and leaves some out. The sample lists around 1.1 million clones; about 80% were seen once. Specimen: memory CD4+ T cells from PBMCs. The source is a young man in good health. Some clones in this sample may be carry-over from other donors' samples. CDR3s include the opening cysteine and the closing phenylalanine or tryptophan. A D gene is named only where the DNA matches it firmly. The listing skips clone size in some rows; elsewhere it reads once, few, many or a size class.

d_gene | len | j_gene | abundance | v_gene | CDR3nt | CDR3aa
TRBD1 | 15 | TRBJ2-2 | . | TRBV6-1 | TGTGCCAGCAGTTCCAGGGACAGCTACACCGGGGAGCTGTTTTTT | CASSSRDSYTGELFF
. | 15 | TRBJ2-1 | . | TRBV9 | TGTGCCAGCAGCGTAGCGAAGGGGCTCCACAATGAGCAGTTCTTC | CASSVAKGLHNEQFF
. | 13 | TRBJ1-1 | few | TRBV2 | TGTGCCAGCAGTGCGGAGCAGGGTACTGAAGCTTTCTTT | CASSAEQGTEAFF
. | 13 | TRBJ2-5 | . | TRBV29-1 | TGCAGCGTTGACAGGGGTGTCCAAGAGACCCAGTACTTC | CSVDRGVQETQYF
TRBD1 | 15 | TRBJ2-1 | . | TRBV7-8 | TGTGCCAGCAGCATAAGGACAGGGAACCCCAATGAGCAGTTCTTC | CASSIRTGNPNEQFF
. | 11 | TRBJ2-1 | once | TRBV6-1 | TGTGCCAGCAGTGAAGGGGGTGAGCAGTTCTTC | CASSEGGEQFF
TRBD2 | 15 | TRBJ2-7 | . | TRBV4-3 | TGCGCCAGCAGCCAAGAGCGGGAGGGAGCCTACGAGCAGTACTTC | CASSQEREGAYEQYF
. | 13 | TRBJ1-1 | . | TRBV11-1 | TGTGCCAGCAGTCTCCAAATGAACACTGAAGCTTTCTTT | CASSLQMNTEAFF
. | 19 | TRBJ2-5 | . | TRBV5-1 | TGCGCCAGCAGCTTGGGGACTAAGGCCCTAGCGTTCACGGGGGAGACCCAGTACTTC | CASSLGTKALAFTGETQYF
. | 15 | TRBJ1-1 | . | TRBV5-1 | TGCGCCAGCTCGGAGCAGGGAGGCATGAACACTGAAGCTTTCTTT | CASSEQGGMNTEAFF
. | 17 | TRBJ2-3 | few | TRBV28 | TGTGCCAGCAGTTTGGGGCGTTTGGCCCGGGGCACAGATACGCAGTATTTT | CASSLGRLARGTDTQYF
. | 12 | TRBJ2-1 | few | TRBV27 | TGTGCCAGCGGATTTATAGGGAATGAGCAGTTCTTC | CASGFIGNEQFF
. | 18 | TRBJ1-2 | . | TRBV19 | TGTGCCAGTAGGAATACGGGGTCGGCTCGGGGAGCTAACTATGGCTACACCTTC | CASRNTGSARGANYGYTF
TRBD2 | 16 | TRBJ2-3 | . | TRBV7-2 | TGTGCCAGCAGTTACGATCGGCTAGCGGGCGGGGATACGCAGTATTTT | CASSYDRLAGGDTQYF
TRBD2 | 15 | TRBJ2-1 | . | TRBV5-6 | TGTGCCAGCAGCGGGAGCGGGAGGCGGTTACATGAGCAGTTCTTC | CASSGSGRRLHEQFF
TRBD1 | 16 | TRBJ1-4 | few | TRBV5-6 | TGTGCCAGCAGCTCCTACATTCAGGGGGCCGGGGAAAAACTGTTTTTT | CASSSYIQGAGEKLFF
. | 16 | TRBJ2-1 | . | TRBV7-3 | TGTGCCAGCAGCTTATCGGGGACGGACCGGTTTAGTGAGCAGTTCTTC | CASSLSGTDRFSEQFF
. | 11 | TRBJ2-1 | . | TRBV27 | TGTGCCAGCAGTCTAGCGACGAGGCAGTTCTTC | CASSLATRQFF
. | 13 | TRBJ1-2 | . | TRBV5-4 | TGTGCCAGCAGCCGGACAGCGAACTATGGCTACACCTTC | CASSRTANYGYTF
. | 14 | TRBJ2-1 | . | TRBV28 | TGTGCCAGCAGATTCATGGGGGGCCAAAATGAGCAGTTCTTC | CASRFMGGQNEQFF
TRBD2 | 11 | TRBJ2-5 | once | TRBV6-6 | TGTGCCAGCTCGGGGGGGGAGACCCAGTACTTC | CASSGGETQYF
. | 15 | TRBJ2-7 | . | TRBV5-6 | TGTGCCAGCAGCTTGGCCTTCCCGGCTACCTACGAGCAGTACTTC | CASSLAFPATYEQYF
TRBD1 | 16 | TRBJ1-1 | . | TRBV11-2 | TGTGCCAGCAGCCAAAGGACAGGTACCTTGAACACTGAAGCTTTCTTT | CASSQRTGTLNTEAFF
. | 13 | TRBJ2-1 | once | TRBV6-1 | TGTGCCAGCAGACGGAACTCCTACAATGAGCAGTTCTTC | CASRRNSYNEQFF
. | 17 | TRBJ2-1 | . | TRBV4-3 | TGCGCCAGCAGCCAAGGCGCAGCTCATAGCTCCTACAATGAGCAGTTCTTC | CASSQGAAHSSYNEQFF
. | 13 | TRBJ2-7 | . | TRBV5-1 | TGCGCCAGCAGCTTGGCCGCAGGGTACGAGCAGTACTTC | CASSLAAGYEQYF
. | 15 | TRBJ1-1 | few | TRBV2 | TGTGCCAGCGCAGTGCCCCCAGGGGCTGGAACTGAAGCTTTCTTT | CASAVPPGAGTEAFF
. | 15 | TRBJ1-3 | . | TRBV30 | TGTGCCTGGAGTGTAGGCAGCTTCTCTGGAAACACCATATATTTT | CAWSVGSFSGNTIYF
. | 19 | TRBJ2-7 | . | TRBV19 | TGTGCCAGTAGCCCAGCCCCGCCCGGGCAGCTCGGGGTAACTAAAGAGGAGTACTTC | CASSPAPPGQLGVTKEEYF
. | 16 | TRBJ1-4 | . | TRBV28 | TGTGCCAGCAGTCCGGACAGCTTAGCAACTAATGAAAAACTGTTTTTT | CASSPDSLATNEKLFF
. | 16 | TRBJ1-3 | . | TRBV27 | TGTGCCAGCAGTTCAGTAGGTCCGGAATCTCGAAACACCATATATTTT | CASSSVGPESRNTIYF
. | 13 | TRBJ2-7 | . | TRBV28 | TGTGCCAGCAGCCGGGGGCCCTCCTACGAGCAGTACTTC | CASSRGPSYEQYF
. | 14 | TRBJ2-1 | . | TRBV2 | TGTGCCAGCAGTGGTGACTCCCCGTACAATGAGCAGTTCTTC | CASSGDSPYNEQFF
. | 12 | TRBJ2-1 | . | TRBV15 | TGTGCCACCAGCAGAGCGTACAATGAGCAGTTCTTC | CATSRAYNEQFF
TRBD1 | 13 | TRBJ1-2 | few | TRBV5-1 | TGCGCCAGCAGCCCCACAGGGGAGAATGGCTACACCTTC | CASSPTGENGYTF
. | 15 | TRBJ1-2 | . | TRBV11-2 | TGTGCCAGCAGCTTAGCTGGCGGGGGGGCCTATGGCTACACCTTC | CASSLAGGGAYGYTF
. | 15 | TRBJ2-5 | few | TRBV7-2 | TGTGCCAGCAGTTCGACACCGGGCCTTTGGGAGACCCAGTACTTC | CASSSTPGLWETQYF
. | 13 | TRBJ2-2 | . | TRBV5-4 | TGTGCCAGCGGCGGAAGGGCAACCGGGGAGCTGTTTTTT | CASGGRATGELFF
. | 13 | TRBJ2-3 | once | TRBV2 | TGTGCCAGCGGGCCTAGCGGCACAGATACGCAGTATTTT | CASGPSGTDTQYF
TRBD2 | 15 | TRBJ2-5 | few | TRBV10-3 | TGTGCCATCAGTACTCGACTAGCGGGAGTTGAGACCCAGTACTTC | CAISTRLAGVETQYF
TRBD1 | 13 | TRBJ2-7 | . | TRBV18 | TGTGCCAGCTCGCCGGGACAGGGAGAGTTGCAGTACTTC | CASSPGQGELQYF
TRBD2 | 14 | TRBJ2-1 | . | TRBV5-5 | TGTGCCGGAAAGACTAGCGGGAGTACTAATGAGCAGTTCTTC | CAGKTSGSTNEQFF
TRBD1 | 15 | TRBJ2-7 | . | TRBV2 | TGTGCCAGCAAGACGCGAGGGACAGGGGGGTACGAGCAGTACTTC | CASKTRGTGGYEQYF
TRBD2 | 16 | TRBJ2-1 | . | TRBV27 | TGTGCCAGCAGTTTATGGACTAGCGGGAGTCCCCATGAGCAGTTCTTC | CASSLWTSGSPHEQFF
TRBD1 | 16 | TRBJ1-2 | . | TRBV2 | TGTGCCAGCAGTGAGATATACAGGGGGTGGCCGTATGGCTACACCTTC | CASSEIYRGWPYGYTF
TRBD1 | 14 | TRBJ1-1 | . | TRBV5-1 | TGCGCCAGCAGCCGGACAGGGGAGAAGTCTGAAGCTTTCTTT | CASSRTGEKSEAFF
. | 12 | TRBJ2-7 | . | TRBV28 | TGTGCCAGCTGGGGCTCCACCTACGAGCAGTACTTC | CASWGSTYEQYF
. | 14 | TRBJ1-3 | . | TRBV5-1 | TGCGCCAGCAGCATTACAGGGTCTGGAAACACCATATATTTT | CASSITGSGNTIYF
TRBD1 | 13 | TRBJ1-1 | . | TRBV10-3 | TGTGCCATCACCAGGGACAGGGGGGAAGCAGCTTTCTTT | CAITRDRGEAAFF
TRBD2 | 16 | TRBJ2-1 | . | TRBV30 | TGTGCCTGGATTCCGGCTCCGGGACTAGCGGGAGTTGAGCAGTTCTTC | CAWIPAPGLAGVEQFF
. | 14 | TRBJ2-3 | . | TRBV5-6 | TGTGCCAGCAGCTTGAACGGGCCTACAGATACGCAGTATTTT | CASSLNGPTDTQYF
TRBD1 | 15 | TRBJ1-5 | . | TRBV28 | TGTGCCAGCAGGGGACGGGACAGGGTAAATCAGCCCCAGCATTTT | CASRGRDRVNQPQHF
. | 15 | TRBJ2-1 | . | TRBV4-2 | TGTGCCAGCAGCCGTGACAGCGGCTCCTACAATGAGCAGTTCTTC | CASSRDSGSYNEQFF
. | 14 | TRBJ2-7 | . | TRBV5-1 | TGCGCCAGCAGCTTGGTTGGTGGCCTCTACGAGCAGTACTTC | CASSLVGGLYEQYF
. | 14 | TRBJ2-1 | . | TRBV9 | TGTGCCAGCAGCCCTGATGGGATCTACAATGAGCAGTTCTTC | CASSPDGIYNEQFF
TRBD1 | 17 | TRBJ1-2 | . | TRBV27 | TGTGCCAGCAGTTCTGTTCACAGGGGGCGTTTGTTCTATGGCTACACCTTC | CASSSVHRGRLFYGYTF
TRBD1 | 14 | TRBJ2-7 | . | TRBV28 | TGTGCCAGCAGTTCGCCGGGACAGGCCTACGAGCAGTACTTC | CASSSPGQAYEQYF
. | 15 | TRBJ2-3 | . | TRBV28 | TGTGCCAGCAGTCCCGTTGGAGGGTACACAGATACGCAGTATTTT | CASSPVGGYTDTQYF
. | 16 | TRBJ2-7 | few | TRBV21-1 | TGTGCCAGCCCTCTCATACGAGGAGAAACTAGCAACGAGCAGTACTTC | CASPLIRGETSNEQYF
. | 13 | TRBJ2-7 | . | TRBV5-1 | TGCGCCAGCAGCACCGGGCCCTCCTACGAGCAGTACTTC | CASSTGPSYEQYF